The rows below give T cell receptor beta chains drawn from one sample of a study of PD-1 blockade in classical Hodgkin lymphoma. TCRdb's copy holds only in-frame clones and misses some; the assay was immunoSEQ multiplex PCR. Altogether approximately 19,000 clones are present, about three quarters being singletons, with the ten largest covering less than 50%. The starting material was peripheral blood mononuclear cells (PBMCs), obtained before the second cycle of nivolumab. These receptors were taken from a human donor with classical Hodgkin lymphoma. Both conserved end residues are part of each CDR3. A D gene is named only where the DNA matches it firmly. The listing skips clone size in some rows; elsewhere it reads once, few, many or a size class.

v_gene	j_gene	abundance	d_gene	CDR3aa	CDR3nt
TRBV11-2	TRBJ1-6	-	-	CASSLVGNSPLHF	TGTGCCAGCAGCTTAGTTGGGAATTCACCCCTCCACTTT
TRBV28	TRBJ1-1	-	-	CASSNGGGGAFF	TGTGCCAGCAGTAACGGGGGCGGCGGAGCTTTCTTT
TRBV19	TRBJ1-4	-	-	CASSIVSSLSNEKLFF	TGTGCCAGTAGTATAGTCTCCAGCCTGAGTAATGAAAAACTGTTTTTT
TRBV28	TRBJ1-1	-	-	CASSNWDGMNTEAFF	TGTGCCAGCAGTAACTGGGACGGGATGAACACTGAAGCTTTCTTT
TRBV25-1	TRBJ2-6	few	-	CASREGGVWSSGANVLTF	TGTGCCAGCCGCGAGGGGGGCGTCTGGAGCTCTGGGGCCAACGTCCTGACTTTC
TRBV6-4	TRBJ1-2	-	TRBD1	CASSDSPDRDYTF	TGTGCCAGCAGTGATTCCCCGGACAGGGACTACACCTTC
TRBV29-1	TRBJ2-7	-	-	CSGDLGGEQYF	TGCAGCGGTGACCTGGGGGGCGAGCAGTACTTC
TRBV29-1	TRBJ1-2	-	TRBD1	CSGLRQGDYGYTF	TGCAGCGGCCTAAGACAGGGTGACTATGGCTACACCTTC
TRBV19	TRBJ1-2	-	TRBD1	CASSNLQGADNYGYTF	TGTGCCAGTAGTAACTTACAGGGGGCGGATAACTATGGCTACACCTTC
TRBV18	TRBJ2-2	once	-	CASSPDRVGELFF	TGTGCCAGCTCACCGGACAGAGTCGGGGAGCTGTTTTTT
TRBV7-6	TRBJ2-1	-	TRBD2	CASSPRVAGESYNEQFF	TGTGCCAGCAGCCCCCGGGTAGCGGGAGAGTCCTACAATGAGCAGTTCTTC
TRBV5-6	TRBJ1-5	-	-	CASSLNAGPRTQHF	TGTGCCAGCAGCTTGAATGCAGGGCCTAGGACCCAGCATTTT
TRBV7-7	TRBJ2-5	-	TRBD1	CASSLGQGETQYF	TGTGCCAGCAGCTTAGGACAGGGAGAGACCCAGTACTTC
TRBV7-9	TRBJ2-1	once	TRBD2	CASSGAPSGSMYEQFF	TGTGCCAGCAGCGGGGCCCCTAGCGGGAGTATGTATGAGCAGTTCTTC
TRBV19	TRBJ1-1	medium-sized	-	CASNRNMNTEAFF	TGTGCCAGTAACCGTAATATGAACACTGAAGCTTTCTTT
TRBV10-1	TRBJ2-7	-	-	CASSELRGGYEQYF	TGCGCCAGCAGTGAGTTAAGGGGGGGCTACGAGCAGTACTTC
TRBV27	TRBJ2-3	-	-	CASLKGDTQYF	TGTGCCAGTCTTAAGGGGGATACGCAGTATTTT
TRBV30	TRBJ1-1	-	-	CAWSKEGPTEAFF	TGTGCCTGGTCAAAGGAAGGCCCCACTGAAGCTTTCTTT
TRBV5-1	TRBJ2-1	-	TRBD1	CASSLRDSSYNEQFF	TGCGCCAGCAGCCTACGGGACAGCTCCTACAATGAGCAGTTCTTC
TRBV6-6	TRBJ2-1	-	-	CASRGYNEQFF	TGTGCCAGCAGGGGCTACAATGAGCAGTTCTTC
TRBV11-2	TRBJ2-7	-	-	CASSLDSRGSTYEQYF	TGTGCCAGCAGCTTAGATAGTAGGGGAAGTACCTACGAGCAGTACTTC
TRBV5-1	TRBJ2-3	-	-	CASSLASTRTDTQYF	TGCGCCAGCAGCTTGGCTTCGACCCGCACAGATACGCAGTATTTT
TRBV7-6	TRBJ2-5	-	-	CASSNGETQYF	TGTGCCAGCAGCAACGGGGAGACCCAGTACTTC
TRBV30	TRBJ1-1	-	-	CAWNLDRPLNTEAFF	TGTGCCTGGAATTTAGACCGGCCCTTGAACACTGAAGCTTTCTTT
TRBV5-1	TRBJ2-7	once	-	CASSSPGSYEQYF	TGCGCTAGCAGCAGTCCGGGATCCTACGAGCAGTACTTC
TRBV29-1	TRBJ2-3	-	TRBD2	CSVFGGLAGADTQYF	TGCAGCGTTTTTGGGGGGTTAGCGGGGGCAGATACGCAGTATTTT
TRBV27	TRBJ2-7	-	-	CASSRGGPGGSYEQYF	TGTGCCAGCAGCCGAGGGGGCCCCGGGGGCTCCTACGAGCAGTACTTC
TRBV6-1	TRBJ1-5	-	-	CASSEVGRQPQHF	TGTGCCAGCAGTGAAGTGGGGCGTCAGCCCCAGCATTTT
TRBV25-1	TRBJ1-1	once	-	CASSDGWNTEAFF	TGTGCCAGCAGTGACGGTTGGAACACTGAAGCTTTCTTT
TRBV27	TRBJ2-7	few	-	CASSFFISGTASYEQYF	TGTGCCAGCAGTTTCTTCATCTCAGGGACTGCTTCCTACGAGCAGTACTTC
TRBV28	TRBJ2-7	-	TRBD1	CASSGQGAYYEQYF	TGTGCCAGCAGTGGGCAGGGGGCCTACTACGAGCAGTACTTC
TRBV6-5	TRBJ1-1	-	-	CASRKRRGDTEAFF	TGTGCCAGCAGGAAAAGGCGCGGGGACACTGAAGCTTTCTTT
TRBV7-3	TRBJ1-1	-	-	CASITGVNTEAFF	TGTGCCAGTATCACAGGTGTGAACACTGAAGCTTTCTTT
TRBV10-1	TRBJ1-1	-	-	CASSEGTPFQAFF	TGCGCCAGCAGTGAAGGGACCCCATTTCAAGCTTTCTTT
TRBV4-2	TRBJ2-5	-	TRBD2	CASSQSLREGSETQYF	TGTGCCAGCAGCCAAAGTTTGAGGGAGGGCTCAGAGACCCAGTACTTC
TRBV6-5	TRBJ1-3	once	-	CASSYGGSGNTIYF	TGTGCCAGCAGTTACGGAGGATCCGGAAACACCATATATTTT
TRBV19	TRBJ2-6	-	-	CASRRVTGANVLTF	TGTGCCAGTAGGAGGGTAACTGGGGCCAACGTCCTGACTTTC
TRBV2	TRBJ1-5	once	-	CASNLLGGAHQPQHF	TGTGCCAGCAACCTGCTAGGGGGGGCCCATCAGCCCCAGCATTTT
TRBV11-2	TRBJ1-2	few	TRBD1	CASSPPQGGGYGYTF	TGTGCCAGCAGCCCCCCCCAGGGGGGCGGCTATGGCTACACCTTC
TRBV9	TRBJ2-6	-	TRBD2	CASSVDLRGTGANVLTF	TGTGCCAGCAGCGTAGATTTGCGGGGGACTGGGGCCAACGTCCTGACTTTC
TRBV27	TRBJ1-4	-	-	CASSYEKLFF	TGTGCCAGCAGTTATGAAAAACTGTTTTTT
TRBV27	TRBJ1-2	-	-	CASRARVGGYTF	TGTGCCAGCCGAGCCAGGGTGGGGGGCTACACCTTC
TRBV5-1	TRBJ1-2	-	-	CASSLRDQAGYTF	TGCGCCAGCAGCTTGCGGGACCAGGCTGGCTACACCTTC
TRBV11-3	TRBJ2-5	medium-sized	-	CASSLVGVRGLETQYF	TGTGCCAGCAGCTTAGTCGGGGTACGGGGACTAGAGACCCAGTACTTC
TRBV19	TRBJ2-3	-	-	CASSIELVTDTQYF	TGTGCCAGTAGTATAGAACTAGTCACAGATACGCAGTATTTT
TRBV5-4	TRBJ2-5	few	-	CASSFGAGDIQETQYF	TGTGCCAGCAGCTTTGGGGCAGGCGACATCCAAGAGACCCAGTACTTC
TRBV2	TRBJ2-7	-	TRBD1	CASSGGTDYEQYF	TGTGCCAGCAGTGGAGGGACAGACTACGAGCAGTACTTC
TRBV5-6	TRBJ2-2	-	TRBD1	CASRTGPNTGELFF	TGTGCCAGCAGGACAGGGCCGAACACCGGGGAGCTGTTTTTT
TRBV9	TRBJ2-7	few	TRBD2	CASSVALLGRDEQYF	TGTGCCAGCAGCGTAGCCCTTCTTGGGAGGGACGAGCAGTACTTC
TRBV4-1	TRBJ2-7	-	-	CASSHLRTGGYEQYF	TGCGCCAGCAGCCATCTCAGGACAGGAGGGTACGAGCAGTACTTC
TRBV19	TRBJ2-2	-	TRBD1	CASKRDRGTGELFF	TGTGCCAGTAAGAGGGACAGGGGAACCGGGGAGCTGTTTTTT
TRBV25-1	TRBJ1-1	-	TRBD1	CASSDLRQGRTEAFF	TGTGCCAGCAGTGATCTTAGACAGGGTCGCACTGAAGCTTTCTTT
TRBV30	TRBJ2-1	-	-	CAWSVRQSQQFF	TGTGCCTGGAGTGTAAGACAATCACAGCAGTTCTTC
TRBV15	TRBJ1-1	-	-	CATSWGGTEAFF	TGTGCCACCAGCTGGGGGGGCACTGAAGCTTTCTTT
TRBV7-2	TRBJ1-2	-	-	CASSLNTRGYTF	TGTGCCAGCAGCTTAAATACCAGGGGCTACACCTTC
TRBV2	TRBJ2-1	-	-	CASSGAEWYNEQFF	TGTGCCAGCAGTGGAGCGGAGTGGTACAATGAGCAGTTCTTC